This is a list of T cell receptor beta chains from one sample in a study of beta chain features in type 1 diabetes. The repertoire was sequenced with immunoSEQ multiplex PCR; TCRdb's copy has only in-frame clones and lacks some. Among 110,000 to 150,000 clones listed, about 9.7% were seen once. The material sequenced was central memory CD4+ T cells from blood. Every receptor here comes from a woman aged 40 to 50 in good health. CDR3s include the opening cysteine and the closing phenylalanine or tryptophan. D genes are given only for firm matches. Not every row has a clone size; where given, it reads once, few, many or a size class.

d_call j_call clone_size v_call cdr3_aa cdr3_nt
. TRBJ1-1 . TRBV11-2 CASSRRGRRPEAFF TGTGCCAGCAGCCGACGAGGCCGGCGCCCTGAAGCTTTCTTT
. TRBJ1-4 few TRBV7-6 CASSGGEKLFF TGTGCCAGCTCTGGAGGTGAAAAACTGTTTTTT
TRBD1 TRBJ1-5 few TRBV18 CASSPYSTGKGNQPQHF TGTGCCAGCTCACCCTACTCGACAGGGAAGGGCAATCAGCCCCAGCATTTT
. TRBJ1-2 . TRBV7-2 CASSLDGRNYGYTF TGTGCCAGCAGCTTAGATGGCAGAAACTATGGCTACACCTTC
. TRBJ2-2 . TRBV7-2 CASSPQGGAGELFF TGTGCCAGCAGCCCACAGGGAGGGGCCGGGGAGCTGTTTTTT
. TRBJ2-1 . TRBV7-2 CASSLGQGIYEQFF TGTGCCAGCAGCTTAGGCCAGGGAATCTATGAGCAGTTCTTC
. TRBJ2-7 . TRBV28 CASSTRSYEQYF TGTGCCAGCAGTACCCGCAGCTACGAGCAGTACTTC
. TRBJ1-1 few TRBV6-5 CASSYYDSTEAFF TGTGCCAGCAGTTACTACGACAGCACTGAAGCTTTCTTT
. TRBJ1-5 . TRBV19 CASSMQGNSNQPQHF TGTGCCAGTAGTATGCAGGGCAATAGCAATCAGCCCCAGCATTTT
TRBD2 TRBJ2-7 . TRBV7-8 CASSPSRGGEQYF TGTGCCAGCAGCCCCTCTCGGGGGGGCGAGCAGTACTTC
. TRBJ1-6 . TRBV7-9 CASSLGAEWSPLHF TGTGCCAGCAGCTTAGGGGCAGAGTGGTCACCCCTCCACTTT
. TRBJ2-4 many TRBV2 CASLVDLAKNIQYF TGTGCCAGCTTGGTCGACTTAGCCAAAAACATTCAGTACTTC
TRBD1 TRBJ1-1 . TRBV9 CASSADRGGAFF TGTGCCAGCAGCGCAGACAGGGGGGGAGCTTTCTTT
. TRBJ2-7 few TRBV7-2 CASSRTPTYEQYF TGTGCCAGCAGCAGAACACCCACCTACGAGCAGTACTTC
TRBD1 TRBJ2-7 few TRBV7-9 CASSLGDRDEQYF TGTGCCAGCAGCTTAGGAGACAGGGACGAGCAGTACTTC
TRBD1 TRBJ1-6 . TRBV7-2 CASSDNPGQDPLHF TGTGCCAGCAGCGACAATCCGGGACAGGATCCCCTCCACTTT
. TRBJ2-7 . TRBV6-5 CASSTPAGEQYF TGTGCCAGCAGTACCCCTGCGGGCGAGCAGTACTTC
. TRBJ1-2 . TRBV9 CASSVDMNYGYTF TGTGCCAGCAGCGTCGACATGAACTATGGCTACACCTTC
. TRBJ1-3 . TRBV6-5 CASSYGGLGNTIYF TGTGCCAGCAGTTACGGGGGCCTCGGAAACACCATATATTTT
. TRBJ1-1 many TRBV29-1 CSVYRVSAEAFF TGCAGCGTGTACAGGGTCAGTGCTGAAGCTTTCTTT
TRBD2 TRBJ2-3 . TRBV5-1 CASSLARGLAEDTQYF TGCGCCAGCAGCTTGGCCAGGGGACTAGCTGAAGATACGCAGTATTTT
. TRBJ1-2 few TRBV7-2 CASSLRQEKSYTF TGTGCCAGCAGCTTACGACAGGAAAAAAGCTACACCTTC
TRBD2 TRBJ2-5 . TRBV4-1 CASSQVSGGAETQYF TGCGCCAGCAGCCAAGTCAGCGGGGGGGCAGAGACCCAGTACTTC
. TRBJ1-4 few TRBV18 CASSQAGNEKLFF TGTGCCAGCTCACAGGCGGGGAATGAAAAACTGTTTTTT
TRBD2 TRBJ2-5 few TRBV4-1 CASSREGASGYQETQYF TGCGCCAGCAGCCGAGAAGGAGCTAGCGGATACCAAGAGACCCAGTACTTC
. TRBJ2-2 . TRBV19 CAIKRLGSNTGELFF TGTGCCATCAAAAGACTAGGAAGCAACACCGGGGAGCTGTTTTTT
TRBD2 TRBJ2-1 few TRBV10-3 CAISPNSGNSYNEQFF TGTGCCATCAGCCCGAATAGCGGGAACTCCTACAATGAGCAGTTCTTC